This TCR beta chain was sequenced for a study of cytomegalovirus exposure and HLA in healthy donors. Study observations and caveats: Differences between HLA loci emerged in a later analysis of TCR association rates, with DRB1 most and HLA-C fewest. TRBV6-2, TRBV6-3 and some other V segments were unresolvable in 87-base-pair reads. In vitro testing confirmed a few CMV-associated chains as specific for CMV antigens.

The PCR contained 60 Vbeta and 13 Jbeta primers. Libraries were prepared by immunoSEQ multiplex PCR; TCRdb keeps only in-frame clonotypes and omits some of them. The sample holds 70,000 to 75,000 clones. As for this clone: Its matching antigen is unknown.

V lost 4 bases and J lost 3; bases outside the gene matches: 2. This CDR3 has 14 residues. Germline values: CDR1 SEHNR, CDR2 FQNEAQ (reference sequence). This sequence joins TRBV7-9 and TRBJ1-1; TRBD1 aligns across 10 bases. Material: PBMCs. This receptor was obtained from a female donor in good health and CMV-seropositive. As DNA, the CDR3 is TGTGCCAGCAGCTCGGGACAGGGGTACACTGAAGCTTTCTTT. Translating it yields CASSSGQGYTEAFF.